Listed below are T cell receptor beta chains from one sample, sequenced in a study of human T cells and chemical hapten exposure. TCRdb re-called the RACE reads through MiXCR, storing one row per CDR3 protein. There are approximately 68,000 distinct CDR3 sequences in the sample; 8.5% occur only once, and approximately 3.7% lies in the top ten. The material sequenced was whole blood, taken in connection with sensitization to the hapten diphenylcyclopropenone (DPC). Source of these receptors: a woman in her fifties or sixties with alopecia areata. Some clones in this sample may be carry-over from other donors' samples. Both conserved end residues are part of each CDR3. Fields, in order: clone size, CDR3 length, V gene, J gene, D gene, CDR3 DNA, CDR3 protein. A D gene is named only where the DNA matches it firmly. Expanded clones are given a class, and other clones once, few, many or no size at all.

NA,14,TRBV28,TRBJ1-6,NA,TGTGCCAGCCAGGGGCCAGGTTATAATTCACCCCTCCACTTT,CASQGPGYNSPLHF
NA,15,TRBV19,TRBJ1-5,NA,TGTGCCAGTAGTATTACCCAGGTTGGTCATCAGCCCCAGCATTTT,CASSITQVGHQPQHF
NA,15,TRBV5-4,TRBJ1-2,TRBD1,TGTGCCAGCAGCGTAGGACAGGGCGGGAACTATGGCTACACCTTC,CASSVGQGGNYGYTF
NA,17,TRBV14,TRBJ2-1,NA,TGTGCCAGCAGCCCATCGGGACTTCCGCGGAGTAGGGGTGAGCAGTTCTTC,CASSPSGLPRSRGEQFF
NA,17,TRBV15,TRBJ2-6,NA,TGTGCCACCAGCAGAGCGGCCCGGAGGACTGGGGCCAACGTCCTGACTTTC,CATSRAARRTGANVLTF
many,14,TRBV7-3,TRBJ1-1,NA,TGTGCCAGCAGCTTACGGCAGGGGAACACTGAAGCTTTCTTT,CASSLRQGNTEAFF
many,15,TRBV13,TRBJ2-7,TRBD2,TGTGCCAGCAGCCCGCGGACTAGCGGGAACTACGAGCAGTACTTC,CASSPRTSGNYEQYF
few,12,TRBV19,TRBJ1-1,NA,TGTGCCAGTAGTATAAGGGGATCTGAAGCTTTCTTT,CASSIRGSEAFF
many,14,TRBV3-1,TRBJ1-1,NA,TGTGCCAGCAGCCGTATGCCTCAGGGCACTGAAGCTTTCTTT,CASSRMPQGTEAFF
few,13,TRBV12-5,TRBJ1-1,NA,TGTGCTAGTGGTTTTCATGGGAACACTGAAGCTTTCTTT,CASGFHGNTEAFF
few,13,TRBV4-1,TRBJ1-6,NA,TGCGCCAGCAGCCTCACGGGAGTCTCACCCCTCCACTTT,CASSLTGVSPLHF
NA,14,TRBV4-3,TRBJ2-2,NA,TGCGCCAGCAGCCCTAAGCTAGTGGGCGGGGAGCTGTTTTTT,CASSPKLVGGELFF
NA,15,TRBV6-5,TRBJ2-3,TRBD1,TGTGCCAGCAGTTCCCCGACAGGGACGACAGATACGCAGTATTTT,CASSSPTGTTDTQYF
few,14,TRBV27,TRBJ2-7,NA,TGTGCCAGCAGTGCCGTAGACACCCTTCACGAGCAGTACTTC,CASSAVDTLHEQYF
NA,14,TRBV6-5,TRBJ2-3,TRBD2,TGTGCCAGCAGTTGGGGACTAGCGTCAGATACGCAGTATTTT,CASSWGLASDTQYF
NA,11,TRBV12-3/TRBV12-4,TRBJ2-3,NA,TGTGCCAGCGCCAGGGACGATACGCAGTATTTT,CASARDDTQYF
many,11,TRBV27,TRBJ1-1,NA,TGTGCCACTATCAAGGGGGCTGAAGCTTTCTTT,CATIKGAEAFF
NA,13,TRBV7-2,TRBJ1-1,TRBD1,TGTGCCAGCAGCACCTCGACAGGGACTGAAGCTTTCTTT,CASSTSTGTEAFF
many,13,TRBV2,TRBJ2-3,TRBD2,TGTGCCAGCAGTGGACTAGCGGGTGGTACGCAGTATTTT,CASSGLAGGTQYF
many,16,TRBV25-1,TRBJ1-6,TRBD1,TGTGCCAGCAAAGCGACAGGGTCATTTGGGGATTCACCCCTCCACTTT,CASKATGSFGDSPLHF
few,17,TRBV12-2,TRBJ2-4,NA,TGTGCAAGTCGCTTAGGGCGGGGGGCCGAGTCCAAAAACATTCAGTACTTC,CASRLGRGAESKNIQYF
many,15,TRBV7-9,TRBJ2-4,NA,TGTGCCAGCAGCTTAGCTGGAGGGCTAGTAAACATTCAGTACTTC,CASSLAGGLVNIQYF
few,15,TRBV6-5,TRBJ2-3,TRBD2,TGTGCCAGCAGGGAACTAGCGGGCCGCACAGATACGCAGTATTTT,CASRELAGRTDTQYF
few,15,TRBV9,TRBJ1-1,NA,TGTGCCAGCAGCTCGGGGGCAGGTCAGGGCACTGAAGCTTTCTTT,CASSSGAGQGTEAFF
few,13,TRBV5-6,TRBJ2-7,NA,TGTGCCAGCAGTTCCGGGAACAACTACGAGCAGTACTTC,CASSSGNNYEQYF
few,18,TRBV4-1,TRBJ1-4,NA,TGCGCCAGCAGCCAAGATCAGGGACATTTCGCAACTAATGAAAAACTGTTTTTT,CASSQDQGHFATNEKLFF
NA,16,TRBV29-1,TRBJ2-7,TRBD1,TGCAGCGTTGAAGATCGTGAAAGGGGGACAGCCCTCGAGCAGTACTTC,CSVEDRERGTALEQYF